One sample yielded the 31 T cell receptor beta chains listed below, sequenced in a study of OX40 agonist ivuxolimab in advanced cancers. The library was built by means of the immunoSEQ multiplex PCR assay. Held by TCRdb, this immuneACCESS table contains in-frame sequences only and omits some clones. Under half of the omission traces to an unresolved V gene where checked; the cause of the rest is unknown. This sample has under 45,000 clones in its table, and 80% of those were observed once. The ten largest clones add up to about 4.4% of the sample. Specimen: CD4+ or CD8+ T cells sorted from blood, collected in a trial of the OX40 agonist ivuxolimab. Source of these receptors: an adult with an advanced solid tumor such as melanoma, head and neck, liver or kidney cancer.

CDR3 in DNA: TGTGCCAGCAGCTTCGACGGTGGGTCTTACAATGAGCAGTTCTTC. Protein: CASSFDGGSYNEQFF. This chain links TRBV11-3 with TRBJ2-1; no reliable D call. V was trimmed by 3 bases and J by 4 bases, leaving 13 bases between them. The CDR3 length is 15 residues. From germline, CDR1 is SGHNT and CDR2 YENEEA.

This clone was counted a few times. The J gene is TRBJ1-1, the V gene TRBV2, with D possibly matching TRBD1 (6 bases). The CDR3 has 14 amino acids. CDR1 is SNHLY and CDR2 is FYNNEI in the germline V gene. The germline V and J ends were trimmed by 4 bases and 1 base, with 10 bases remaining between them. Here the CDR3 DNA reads TGTGCCAGCAGTGTACAGGGTGCGAACACTGAAGCTTTCTTT. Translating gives CASSVQGANTEAFF.

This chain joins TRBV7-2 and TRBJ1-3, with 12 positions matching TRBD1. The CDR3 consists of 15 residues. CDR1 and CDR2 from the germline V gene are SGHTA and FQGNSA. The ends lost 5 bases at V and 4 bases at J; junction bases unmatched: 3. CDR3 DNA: TGTGCCAGCAGCCCGGGACAGGGGGCGGGAAACACCATATATTTT. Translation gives CASSPGQGAGNTIYF.

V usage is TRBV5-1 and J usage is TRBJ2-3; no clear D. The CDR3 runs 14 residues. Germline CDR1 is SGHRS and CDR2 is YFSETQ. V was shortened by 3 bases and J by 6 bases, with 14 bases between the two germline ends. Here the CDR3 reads CASSSLGHPDTQYF. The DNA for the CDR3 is TGCGCCAGCAGCTCCCTTGGGCACCCGGATACGCAGTATTTT.

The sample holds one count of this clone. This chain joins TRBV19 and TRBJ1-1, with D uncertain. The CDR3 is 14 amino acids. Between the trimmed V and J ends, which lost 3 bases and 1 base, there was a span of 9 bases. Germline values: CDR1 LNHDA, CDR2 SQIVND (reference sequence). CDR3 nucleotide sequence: TGTGCCAGTAGTATGTTCCAGACGAACACTGAAGCTTTCTTT. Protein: CASSMFQTNTEAFF.

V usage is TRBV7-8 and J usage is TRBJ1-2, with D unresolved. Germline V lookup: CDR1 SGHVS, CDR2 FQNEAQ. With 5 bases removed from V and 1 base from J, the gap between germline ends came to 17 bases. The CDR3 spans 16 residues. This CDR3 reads CASSRASGDFNYGYTF. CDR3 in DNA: TGTGCCAGCAGCCGGGCTAGCGGCGATTTTAACTATGGCTACACCTTC.

CDR3 nucleotides: TGCAGCGTCTCCGAGGGGGGGAATGAAAAACTGTTTTTT. It specifies CSVSEGGNEKLFF. This sequence joins TRBV29-1 and TRBJ1-4, with D tentatively TRBD1 (6 bases). CDR1 and CDR2 from the germline V gene are SQVTM and ANQGSEA. The V end lost 6 bases, the J end lost 5 bases, and 13 bases lay between the germline ends. CDR3 size: 13 residues.

The CDR3 region is CAWSVGLAVYNEQFF. The DNA for the CDR3 is TGTGCCTGGAGTGTAGGGCTAGCGGTATACAATGAGCAGTTCTTC. V and J are TRBV30 and TRBJ2-1, with 7 bases matching TRBD2. The CDR3 spans 15 residues. Looked up from germline, CDR1 is GTSNPN and CDR2 is SVGIG (reference sequence). Trimming cost V 0 bases and J 4 bases; bases outside gene matches: 6.

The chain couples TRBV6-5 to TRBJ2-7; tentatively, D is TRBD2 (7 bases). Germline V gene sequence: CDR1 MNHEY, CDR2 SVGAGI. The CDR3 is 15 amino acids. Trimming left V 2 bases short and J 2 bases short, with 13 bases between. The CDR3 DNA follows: TGTGCCAGCAGTTACCCGGGGGGCCTTACCTACGAGCAGTACTTC. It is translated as CASSYPGGLTYEQYF.

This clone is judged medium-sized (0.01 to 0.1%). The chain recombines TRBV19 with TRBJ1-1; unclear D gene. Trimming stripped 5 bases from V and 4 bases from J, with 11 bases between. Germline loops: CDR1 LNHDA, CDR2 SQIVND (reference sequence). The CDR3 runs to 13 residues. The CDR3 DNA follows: TGTGCCAGTAGTGGGTTCCAAGGCACTGAAGCTTTCTTT. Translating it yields CASSGFQGTEAFF.

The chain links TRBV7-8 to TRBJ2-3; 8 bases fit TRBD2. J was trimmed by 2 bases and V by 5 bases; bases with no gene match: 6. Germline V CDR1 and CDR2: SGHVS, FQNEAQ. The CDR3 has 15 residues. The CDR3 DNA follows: TGTGCCAGCAGCCGAACTAGCGGCATCACAGATACGCAGTATTTT. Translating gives CASSRTSGITDTQYF.

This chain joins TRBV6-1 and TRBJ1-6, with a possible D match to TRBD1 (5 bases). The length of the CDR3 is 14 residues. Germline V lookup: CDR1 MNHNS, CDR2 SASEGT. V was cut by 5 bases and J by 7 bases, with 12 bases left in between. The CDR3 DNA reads TGTGCCAGCAGTATTTTAGAGGGGAATTCACCCCTCCACTTT. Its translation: CASSILEGNSPLHF.

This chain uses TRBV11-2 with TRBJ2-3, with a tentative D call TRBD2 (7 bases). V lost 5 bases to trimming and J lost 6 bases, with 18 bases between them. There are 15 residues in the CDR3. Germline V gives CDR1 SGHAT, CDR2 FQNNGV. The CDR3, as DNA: TGTGCCAGCAGCCCCCGGGCGGGGGCCCTGGATACGCAGTATTTT. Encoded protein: CASSPRAGALDTQYF.

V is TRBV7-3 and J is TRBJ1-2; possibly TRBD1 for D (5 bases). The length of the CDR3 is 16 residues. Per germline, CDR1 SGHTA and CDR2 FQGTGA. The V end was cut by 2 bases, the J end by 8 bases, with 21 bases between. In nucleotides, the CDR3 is TGTGCCAGCAGCTTATCGTACGGGACCGAGGATGGCGGCTACACCTTC. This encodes CASSLSYGTEDGGYTF.

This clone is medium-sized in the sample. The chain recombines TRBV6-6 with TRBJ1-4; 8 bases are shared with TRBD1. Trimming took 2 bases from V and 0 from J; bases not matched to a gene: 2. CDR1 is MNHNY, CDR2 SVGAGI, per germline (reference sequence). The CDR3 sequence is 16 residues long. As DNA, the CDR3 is TGTGCCAGCAGTTACAGGGGACAGGCAACTAATGAAAAACTGTTTTTT. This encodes CASSYRGQATNEKLFF.

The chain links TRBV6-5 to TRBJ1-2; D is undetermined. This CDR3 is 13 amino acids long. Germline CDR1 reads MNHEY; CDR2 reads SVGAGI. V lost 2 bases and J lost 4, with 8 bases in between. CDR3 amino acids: CASSYGSAYGYTF. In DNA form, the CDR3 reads TGTGCCAGCAGTTACGGGTCAGCCTATGGCTACACCTTC.

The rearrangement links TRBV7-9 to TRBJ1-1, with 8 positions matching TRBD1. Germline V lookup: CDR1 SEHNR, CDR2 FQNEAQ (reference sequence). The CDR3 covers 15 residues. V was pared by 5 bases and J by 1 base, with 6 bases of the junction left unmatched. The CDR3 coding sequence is TGTGCCAGCAGCCCGCAAGGACAGGGGAACACTGAAGCTTTCTTT. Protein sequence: CASSPQGQGNTEAFF.

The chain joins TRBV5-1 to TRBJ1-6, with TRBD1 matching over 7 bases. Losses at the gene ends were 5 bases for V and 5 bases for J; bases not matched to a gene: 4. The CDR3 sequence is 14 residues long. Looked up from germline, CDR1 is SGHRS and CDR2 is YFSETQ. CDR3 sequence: CASRSGGNNSPLHF. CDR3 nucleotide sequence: TGCGCCAGCAGATCAGGGGGGAATAATTCACCCCTCCACTTT.

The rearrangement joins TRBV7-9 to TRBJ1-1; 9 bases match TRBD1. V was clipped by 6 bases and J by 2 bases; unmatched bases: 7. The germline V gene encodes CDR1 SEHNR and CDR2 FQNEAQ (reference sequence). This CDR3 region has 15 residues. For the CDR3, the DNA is TGTGCCAGCAGAGCCCGGACAGGGGATAACACTGAAGCTTTCTTT. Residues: CASRARTGDNTEAFF.

DNA for the CDR3: TGTGCCAGCAGCTTAATCACGGGGGCCGACAATGAGCAGTTCTTC. Translated, it gives CASSLITGADNEQFF. This chain uses TRBV7-3 with TRBJ2-1, with D possibly being TRBD1 or TRBD2 (6 bases each). The ends were cut back, 1 base at V and 5 bases at J, with 12 bases in the middle. This CDR3 contains 15 residues. Germline loops: CDR1 SGHTA, CDR2 FQGTGA. Complete variable domain (other parts from reference TRBV7-3 and TRBJ2-1): GAGVSQTPSNKVTEKGKYVELRCDPISGHTALYWYRQSLGQGPEFLIYFQGTGAADDSGLPNDRFFAVRPEGSVSTLKIQRTERGDSAVYLCASSLITGADNEQFFGPGTRLTVL.

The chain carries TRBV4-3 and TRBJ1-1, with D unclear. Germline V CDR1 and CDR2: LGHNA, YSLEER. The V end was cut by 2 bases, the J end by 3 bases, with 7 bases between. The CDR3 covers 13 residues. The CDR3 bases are TGCGCCAGCAGCCAAAACAAGGACACTGAAGCTTTCTTT. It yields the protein CASSQNKDTEAFF.

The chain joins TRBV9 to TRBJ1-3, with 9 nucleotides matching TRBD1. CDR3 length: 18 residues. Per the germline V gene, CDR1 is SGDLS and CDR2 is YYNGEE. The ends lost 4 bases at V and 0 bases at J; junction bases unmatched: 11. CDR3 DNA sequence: TGTGCCAGCAGCCCGAGACCGGGACAGGGAGACTCTGGAAACACCATATATTTT. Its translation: CASSPRPGQGDSGNTIYF.

The CDR3: CASSQEGSSFPYGYTF. The CDR3 DNA reads TGTGCCAGCAGCCAAGAGGGGAGTTCCTTCCCCTATGGCTACACCTTC. The chain is built from TRBV5-6 and TRBJ1-2, with D possibly matching TRBD1 (5 bases). The V end lost 4 bases, the J end lost 4 bases, and 20 bases lay between the germline ends. Germline V CDR1 and CDR2: SGHDT, YYEEEE. The CDR3 has 16 residues.

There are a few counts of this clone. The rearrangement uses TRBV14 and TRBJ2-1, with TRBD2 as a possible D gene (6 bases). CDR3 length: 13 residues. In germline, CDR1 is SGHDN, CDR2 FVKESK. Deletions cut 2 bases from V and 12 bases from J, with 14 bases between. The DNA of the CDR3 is TGTGCCAGCAGCCAATTCTCGGGAGCTGGGCAGTTCTTC. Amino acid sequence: CASSQFSGAGQFF.

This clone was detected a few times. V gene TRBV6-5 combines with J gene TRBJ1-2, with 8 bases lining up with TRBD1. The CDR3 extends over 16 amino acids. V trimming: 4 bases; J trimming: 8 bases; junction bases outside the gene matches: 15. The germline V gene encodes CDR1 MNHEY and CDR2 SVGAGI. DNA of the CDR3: TGTGCCAGCAGTTGGAACCAGGGGGCGCAGGCCTACGGCTACACCTTC. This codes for CASSWNQGAQAYGYTF.

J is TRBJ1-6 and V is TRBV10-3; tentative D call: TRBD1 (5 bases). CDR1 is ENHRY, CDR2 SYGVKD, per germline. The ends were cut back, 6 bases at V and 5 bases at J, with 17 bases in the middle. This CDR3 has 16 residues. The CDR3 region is CAIRGVGGKDNSPLHF. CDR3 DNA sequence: TGTGCCATCAGAGGAGTGGGGGGTAAGGATAATTCACCCCTCCACTTT.

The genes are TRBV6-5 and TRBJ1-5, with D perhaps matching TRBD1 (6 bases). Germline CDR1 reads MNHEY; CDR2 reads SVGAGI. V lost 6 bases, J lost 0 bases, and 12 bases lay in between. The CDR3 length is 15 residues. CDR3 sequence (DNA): TGTGCCAGCAGCCGGACAGTATATAGCAATCAGCCCCAGCATTTT. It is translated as CASSRTVYSNQPQHF.

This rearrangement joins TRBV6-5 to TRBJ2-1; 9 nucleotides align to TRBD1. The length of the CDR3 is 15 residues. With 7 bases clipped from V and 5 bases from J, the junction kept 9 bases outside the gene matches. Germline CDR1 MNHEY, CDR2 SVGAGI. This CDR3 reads CASTKAGTGHNEQFF. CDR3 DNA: TGTGCCAGCACTAAAGCGGGGACAGGGCACAATGAGCAGTTCTTC.

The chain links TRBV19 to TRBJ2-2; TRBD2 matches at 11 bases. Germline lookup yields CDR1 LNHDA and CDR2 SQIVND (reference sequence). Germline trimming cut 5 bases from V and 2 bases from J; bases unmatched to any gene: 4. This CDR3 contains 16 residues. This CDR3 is CASSLGTSGNTGELFF. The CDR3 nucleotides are TGTGCCAGTAGTCTCGGGACTAGCGGAAACACCGGGGAGCTGTTTTTT.

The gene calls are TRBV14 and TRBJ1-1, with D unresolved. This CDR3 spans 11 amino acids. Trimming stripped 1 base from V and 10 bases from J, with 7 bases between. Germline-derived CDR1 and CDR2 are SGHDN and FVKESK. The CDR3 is CASSQGFVAFF. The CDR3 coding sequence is TGTGCCAGCAGCCAAGGTTTTGTAGCTTTCTTT.

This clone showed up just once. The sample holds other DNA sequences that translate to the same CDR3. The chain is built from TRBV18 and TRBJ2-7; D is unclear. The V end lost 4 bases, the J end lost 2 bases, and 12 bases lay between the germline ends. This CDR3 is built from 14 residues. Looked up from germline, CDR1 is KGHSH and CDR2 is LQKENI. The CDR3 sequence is CASSRPGQTYEQYF. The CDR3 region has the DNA TGTGCCAGCTCACGCCCCGGGCAAACCTACGAGCAGTACTTC.